This paragraph reports one TCR beta chain. This sample was included in a study of blood T cell repertoires in COVID-19. Overall study: Italy, Spain and the United States were the sources of the convalescent and acute COVID-19 samples.

Per the original data handling: Amplification with reference gene primers provided the estimates of nucleated cell counts. TCRdb's copy holds only in-frame clones and misses some; the assay was immunoSEQ multiplex PCR. The D gene and trimming were derived from the DNA, and the V and J assignments and clone size from that table. The table has roughly 160,000 clones, 70% to 90% seen once. It was during active infection that Seattle patients were enrolled and then longitudinally followed. Germline V gene data show CDR1 as SEHNR and CDR2 as FQNEAQ (reference sequence). Trimming pared 5 bases from V and 5 bases from J, leaving 12 bases between. This CDR3 has 13 residues.

Sample: peripheral blood. The source of this sequence is a woman in her fifties or sixties with COVID-19, enrolled during active disease. The chain uses TRBV7-9 and TRBJ1-1, with D uncertain. The CDR3 spells CASSTRAETEAFF. As DNA, the CDR3 is TGTGCCAGCAGCACGAGGGCGGAAACTGAAGCTTTCTTT.